These 28 T cell receptor beta chains share one sample of origin, sequenced in a study of CD8 T cells in ankylosing spondylitis. TCRdb processed the 5' RACE reads anew with MiXCR; each CDR3 protein has one entry. The sample holds roughly 30,000 distinct CDR3 sequences, 5% to 5.5% seen once. Source material: blood, either unsorted or a sorted T cell fraction (not recorded which). The receptors originated from a female donor with ankylosing spondylitis or in good health (not recorded which).

This clonotype was picked up many times. This chain uses TRBV9 with TRBJ1-1; the D is unclear. V lost 0 bases to trimming and J lost 5 bases, with 11 bases between them. The CDR3 loop spans 14 amino acids. CDR1 is SGDLS and CDR2 is YYNGEE in the germline V gene. CDR3 nucleotide sequence: TGTGCCAGCAGCGTAGATGGGAGAGGAACTGAAGCTTTCTTT. Translation gives CASSVDGRGTEAFF.

This clonotype has just a few counts. CDR3 in DNA: TGTGCCAGCAGCGTAGATGGCGGGAGCACCGGGGAGCTGTTTTTT. It codes for CASSVDGGSTGELFF. V usage is TRBV9 and J usage is TRBJ2-2, with TRBD2 identical over 7 bases. The CDR3 spans 15 residues. Germline lookup yields CDR1 SGDLS and CDR2 YYNGEE. Trimming at V came to 0 bases and at J to 4 bases, leaving 3 bases not matched to a gene. The variable domain in full, with the rest retrieved from reference TRBV9 and TRBJ2-2, is DSGVTQTPKHLITATGQRVTLRCSPRSGDLSVYWYQQSLDQGLQFLIQYYNGEERAKGNILERFSAQQFPDLHSELNLSSLELGDSALYFCASSVDGGSTGELFFGEGSRLTVL.

At least ten counts were recorded for this clonotype. CDR3 sequence reads: CASSSGLAGAYEQYF. CDR3 nucleotide sequence: TGTGCCAGCAGCTCGGGACTAGCGGGAGCCTACGAGCAGTACTTC. The rearrangement uses TRBV9 and TRBJ2-7; 14 nucleotides agree with TRBD2. The CDR3 has 15 amino acids. Germline values: CDR1 SGDLS, CDR2 YYNGEE. Trimming took 4 bases from V and 2 from J; bases not matched to a gene: 2.

This clonotype has ten or more counts. The chain joins TRBV9 to TRBJ2-7; D remains unclear. Germline CDR1 is SGDLS and CDR2 is YYNGEE. The CDR3 has 14 amino acids. Trimming cost V 0 bases and J 4 bases, with 11 bases left between them. CDR3 in amino acids: CASSVDGLAYEQYF. DNA for the CDR3: TGTGCCAGCAGCGTAGACGGCTTAGCTTACGAGCAGTACTTC.

This clonotype was detected ten times or more. The rearrangement links TRBV9 to TRBJ1-6; D gene unclear. V lost 4 bases and J lost 6, with 11 bases in between. Germline V gene lookup returns CDR1 SGDLS and CDR2 YYNGEE. This CDR3 is built from 14 residues. CDR3 region: CASSKAPVNSPLHF. Written as DNA, the CDR3 is TGTGCCAGCAGCAAGGCCCCTGTTAATTCACCCCTCCACTTT.

In this sample, this clonotype turned up many times. The chain is built from TRBV9 and TRBJ1-2; D unclear. V shed 0 bases and J shed 5 bases, with 14 bases lying between them. Germline V CDR1 and CDR2: SGDLS, YYNGEE. This CDR3 is 15 amino acids long. This CDR3 reads CASSVGGSELYGYTF. Here the CDR3 DNA reads TGTGCCAGCAGCGTAGGTGGCAGCGAGCTTTATGGCTACACCTTC.

This clonotype has ten or more counts. V usage is TRBV9 and J usage is TRBJ2-5, with 8 nucleotides matching TRBD1. The CDR3 contains 14 residues. V was clipped by 2 bases and J by 3 bases; unmatched bases: 3. Germline lookup yields CDR1 SGDLS and CDR2 YYNGEE. CDR3 in DNA: TGTGCCAGCAGCGTCGGACAGGGAAAAGAGACCCAGTACTTC. Its protein is CASSVGQGKETQYF.

This clonotype was recorded at least ten times. V is TRBV9 and J is TRBJ1-6; 7 positions match TRBD1. CDR1 and CDR2 from the germline V gene are SGDLS and YYNGEE. With V trimmed by 3 bases and J by 9 bases, 9 bases remained unmatched. CDR3 length equals 15 residues. The CDR3 sequence is CASSGRQGLGSPLHF. The CDR3 bases are TGTGCCAGCAGCGGACGACAGGGTTTGGGTTCACCCCTCCACTTT.

In its sample, this clonotype was seen a few times. The chain employs TRBV9 and TRBJ1-4; D ambiguous. Germline V gene sequence: CDR1 SGDLS, CDR2 YYNGEE. CDR3 length: 14 residues. Trimming took off 0 bases at V and 11 bases at J, with 14 bases between the two ends. CDR3 protein: CASSVESDSGKLFF. In nucleotides, the CDR3 is TGTGCCAGCAGCGTAGAATCGGACTCTGGGAAACTGTTTTTT.

The chain recombines TRBV9 with TRBJ2-3; D may be TRBD2 (6 bases). From germline, CDR1 is SGDLS and CDR2 YYNGEE. Between the trimmed V and J ends, which lost 0 bases and 4 bases, there was a span of 9 bases. This CDR3 contains 14 residues. Here the CDR3 DNA reads TGTGCCAGCAGCGTAGGACTAGTTCCAGATACGCAGTATTTT. Its translation: CASSVGLVPDTQYF.

This clonotype was counted at least ten times. This rearrangement joins TRBV9 to TRBJ1-2; possible D gene TRBD1, 5 bases. Trimming shortened V by 4 bases and J by 4 bases, and 17 bases separated the two germline ends. Germline V CDR1 and CDR2: SGDLS, YYNGEE. The CDR3 loop spans 15 amino acids. CDR3 sequence: CASSPRDGGLYGYTF. The CDR3 DNA is TGTGCCAGCAGCCCCCGTGATGGGGGACTCTATGGCTACACCTTC. Variable domain in full (rest from reference TRBV9 and TRBJ1-2): DSGVTQTPKHLITATGQRVTLRCSPRSGDLSVYWYQQSLDQGLQFLIQYYNGEERAKGNILERFSAQQFPDLHSELNLSSLELGDSALYFCASSPRDGGLYGYTFGSGTRLTVV.

CDR3 residues: CASSPSEGASTDTQYF. CDR3 sequence (DNA): TGTGCCAGCAGCCCCTCCGAGGGGGCTAGCACAGATACGCAGTATTTT. The rearrangement joins TRBV9 to TRBJ2-3; 7 bases align to TRBD1. The CDR3 length is 16 residues. V trimming: 4 bases; J trimming: 0 bases; junction bases outside the gene matches: 8. Germline CDR1 SGDLS, CDR2 YYNGEE.

In its sample, this clonotype is medium-sized. J is TRBJ1-2 and V is TRBV9; no firm D call. Trimming took 3 bases from V and 1 from J, leaving 7 bases between them. The CDR3 sequence is 13 residues long. Per the germline V gene, CDR1 is SGDLS and CDR2 is YYNGEE. As DNA, the CDR3 is TGTGCCAGCAGCGCCGGGGTTAACTATGGCTACACCTTC. It is translated as CASSAGVNYGYTF.

This clonotype was found many times. CDR3 in amino acids: CANQETQYF. CDR3 DNA sequence: TGTGCCAACCAAGAGACCCAGTACTTC. The rearrangement joins TRBV27 to TRBJ2-5, with no clear D. CDR1 MNHEY and CDR2 SMNVEV come from the germline V gene (reference sequence). Trimming cost V 10 bases and J 0 bases, with 0 bases left between them. The CDR3 sequence is 9 residues long.

This clonotype was recorded a few times. V and J are TRBV9 and TRBJ1-6, with 9 positions matching TRBD1. From germline, CDR1 is SGDLS and CDR2 YYNGEE. Trimming removed 0 bases from V and 14 bases from J; junction bases left unmatched: 9. The CDR3 contains 15 residues. CDR3 in amino acids: CASSVGEDRGFSLHF. CDR3 in DNA: TGTGCCAGCAGCGTAGGAGAGGACAGGGGTTTTTCCCTCCACTTT.

In its sample, this clonotype was seen many times. The chain uses TRBV9 and TRBJ1-1; the D is unclear. The CDR3 covers 15 residues. Looked up from germline, CDR1 is SGDLS and CDR2 is YYNGEE. Trimming took off 0 bases at V and 0 bases at J, with 9 bases between the two ends. CDR3 in DNA: TGTGCCAGCAGCGTAGGACCAGGCTTGAACACTGAAGCTTTCTTT. The encoded protein is CASSVGPGLNTEAFF. Looking up the rest from reference TRBV9 and TRBJ1-1 gives the full variable domain: DSGVTQTPKHLITATGQRVTLRCSPRSGDLSVYWYQQSLDQGLQFLIQYYNGEERAKGNILERFSAQQFPDLHSELNLSSLELGDSALYFCASSVGPGLNTEAFFGQGTRLTVV.

This clonotype turned up a few times. The chain carries TRBV9 and TRBJ2-2; either TRBD1 or TRBD2 may fit D (6 bases each). V lost 0 bases and J 5 bases, leaving 11 bases between the germline ends. The CDR3 is 15 residues long. Germline V CDR1 and CDR2: SGDLS, YYNGEE. CDR3 bases: TGTGCCAGCAGCGTAGAGGGGGGAGGAACCGGGGAGCTGTTTTTT. Translated: CASSVEGGGTGELFF.

The rearrangement joins TRBV9 to TRBJ1-5; D gene uncertain. The germline CDR1 and CDR2 sequences are SGDLS and YYNGEE. This CDR3 region has 15 residues. Between the trimmed V and J ends, which lost 0 bases and 3 bases, there was a span of 10 bases. CDR3 amino acids: CASSVDAVPNQPQHF. The CDR3 nucleotides are TGTGCCAGCAGCGTAGATGCGGTGCCCAATCAGCCCCAGCATTTT.

This chain uses TRBV9 with TRBJ1-6, with D tentatively TRBD1 (6 bases). V lost 0 bases and J 5 bases, leaving 6 bases between the germline ends. From germline, CDR1 is SGDLS and CDR2 YYNGEE. The CDR3 has 14 residues. CDR3 bases: TGTGCCAGCAGCGTAGACAGGGATAATTCACCCCTCCACTTT. Protein: CASSVDRDNSPLHF.

The table lists this clonotype with many counts. The chain employs TRBV9 and TRBJ1-1; D is possibly TRBD1 (5 bases). The CDR3 has 16 amino acids. CDR1 and CDR2 from the germline V gene are SGDLS and YYNGEE. Trimming stripped 2 bases from V and 2 bases from J, with 16 bases between. The CDR3 sequence is CASSVGGEAGNTEAFF. CDR3 nucleotide sequence: TGTGCCAGCAGCGTGGGAGGGGAGGCTGGAAACACTGAAGCTTTCTTT.

This clonotype was seen repeatedly, ten times or more. V and J are TRBV9 and TRBJ2-2; D unresolved. Per the germline V gene, CDR1 is SGDLS and CDR2 is YYNGEE. The CDR3 has 15 residues. Trimming cost V 0 bases and J 3 bases, with 9 bases left between them. Here the CDR3 DNA reads TGTGCCAGCAGCGTAGGCCCGACCCACACCGGGGAGCTGTTTTTT. Its protein product is CASSVGPTHTGELFF.

This clonotype was observed at least ten times. The V call is TRBV9, the J call TRBJ1-1, with TRBD1 matching over 7 bases. Trimming cost V 4 bases and J 9 bases; bases outside gene matches: 9. The CDR3 loop spans 13 amino acids. Germline CDR1 SGDLS, CDR2 YYNGEE. The CDR3 here is CASSPRTGFKAFF. CDR3 DNA: TGTGCCAGCAGCCCTCGGACAGGCTTTAAAGCTTTCTTT. The whole variable domain, remainder taken from reference TRBV9 and TRBJ1-1, is DSGVTQTPKHLITATGQRVTLRCSPRSGDLSVYWYQQSLDQGLQFLIQYYNGEERAKGNILERFSAQQFPDLHSELNLSSLELGDSALYFCASSPRTGFKAFFGQGTRLTVV.

This clonotype appeared many times. This chain uses TRBV9 with TRBJ2-5; 10 nucleotides match TRBD1. Germline V CDR1 and CDR2: SGDLS, YYNGEE. Trimming cost V 2 bases and J 5 bases; bases outside gene matches: 3. The CDR3 totals 14 residues. As DNA, the CDR3 is TGTGCCAGCAGCGTGGGACAGGGGAGGGAGACCCAGTACTTC. Translation: CASSVGQGRETQYF.

The V gene is TRBV21-1, the J gene TRBJ2-7; the table calls TRBD1, which could not be checked here. TRBV21-1 is a documented pseudogene. The CDR3 is made up of 16 amino acids. The CDR3 protein is CASSIRGGDRAYEQYF. The CDR3, as DNA: TGTGCCAGCAGCATCAGGGGGGGGGACAGAGCCTACGAGCAGTACTTC.

This clonotype was observed a handful of times. V and J are TRBV9 and TRBJ1-3, with no clear D. The CDR3 is 16 amino acids. Germline loops: CDR1 SGDLS, CDR2 YYNGEE. V was clipped by 4 bases and J by 2 bases, with 16 bases between them. Written as DNA, the CDR3 is TGTGCCAGCAGCCCTAGTGGCTCGGGCCCTGGAAACACCATATATTTT. Translated, it gives CASSPSGSGPGNTIYF.

This clonotype was observed many times. The chain carries TRBV9 and TRBJ2-1; 8 bases fit TRBD2. The germline CDR1 and CDR2 sequences are SGDLS and YYNGEE. This CDR3 contains 16 residues. J lost 5 bases, V lost 3 bases, and 10 bases had no gene match. The DNA of the CDR3 is TGTGCCAGCAGCGCCCCCGGGACTAGAGGCAACAATGAGCAGTTCTTC. Protein sequence: CASSAPGTRGNNEQFF. Complete variable domain (other parts from reference TRBV9 and TRBJ2-1): DSGVTQTPKHLITATGQRVTLRCSPRSGDLSVYWYQQSLDQGLQFLIQYYNGEERAKGNILERFSAQQFPDLHSELNLSSLELGDSALYFCASSAPGTRGNNEQFFGPGTRLTVL.

In its sample, this clonotype was seen a few times. The V call is TRBV9, the J call TRBJ2-1; tentative D call: TRBD1 (6 bases). With 4 bases removed from V and 5 bases from J, the gap between germline ends came to 10 bases. Germline CDR1 reads SGDLS; CDR2 reads YYNGEE. The CDR3 consists of 13 residues. CDR3 bases: TGTGCCAGCAGCTTCCGGGACAACAATGAGCAGTTCTTC. Its protein is CASSFRDNNEQFF.

There are many counts of this clonotype. The V call is TRBV9, the J call TRBJ1-2; 9 positions match TRBD1. Losses at the gene ends were 3 bases for V and 6 bases for J; bases not matched to a gene: 12. CDR1 and CDR2 (germline): SGDLS, YYNGEE. The CDR3 sequence is 16 residues long. DNA for the CDR3: TGTGCCAGCAGCGCAGACCCTACGGGACAGGGCGATGGCTACACCTTC. Translation gives CASSADPTGQGDGYTF.